A selection of T cell receptor beta chains follows, all from one sample in a study of T cells in Graves' hyperthyroidism and ophthalmopathy. Each CDR3 protein is one row after TCRdb ran MiXCR on the multiplex PCR reads. The sample lists about 290,000 distinct CDR3 sequences; about 14% were seen once. The specimen sequenced was blood. Every receptor here comes from a woman in her 30s with Graves' hyperthyroidism that later progressed to Graves' ophthalmopathy. Each CDR3 is given with its conserved first and last residue. A D gene is named only where the DNA matches it firmly. The size field is filled for only some rows; it gives once, few, many or a size class.

V gene	J gene	clone size	D gene	CDR3 protein	CDR3 DNA
TRBV5-4	TRBJ2-5	many	TRBD2	CASSWVAGGEETQYF	TGTGCCAGCAGTTGGGTAGCGGGAGGGGAAGAGACCCAGTACTTC
TRBV18	TRBJ1-4	few	.	CASPKRPWFF	TGTGCCAGTCCCAAACGGCCGTGGTTTTTT
TRBV29-1	TRBJ2-5	few	TRBD2	CSVNPSGARGETQYF	TGCAGCGTTAATCCTAGCGGGGCCCGGGGCGAGACCCAGTACTTC
TRBV9	TRBJ2-1	.	.	CASSVRATDNEQFF	TGTGCCAGCAGCGTAAGGGCAACCGACAATGAGCAGTTCTTC
TRBV3-1	TRBJ2-1	.	TRBD2	CASSQVTSGAYNEQFF	TGTGCCAGCAGCCAAGTAACTAGCGGGGCCTACAATGAGCAGTTCTTC
TRBV12-3/TRBV12-4	TRBJ2-1	many	.	CASSQRYTEQFF	TGTGCCAGCAGCCAAAGGTACACTGAGCAGTTCTTC
TRBV6-1	TRBJ1-2	many	.	CASRKTGNYGYTF	TGTGCCAGCAGAAAAACAGGAAACTATGGCTACACCTTC
TRBV4-3	TRBJ2-1	few	.	CASSQDPPGLLWDEQFF	TGCGCCAGCAGCCAAGATCCCCCAGGGCTTTTATGGGATGAGCAGTTCTTC
TRBV19	TRBJ2-7	many	TRBD1	CASSIGGRGYEQYF	TGTGCCAGTAGTATAGGGGGCAGGGGGTACGAGCAGTACTTC
TRBV28	TRBJ2-7	.	TRBD2	CASSLWREGPYNEQYF	TGTGCCAGCAGTTTATGGCGGGAGGGCCCCTACAATGAGCAGTACTTC
TRBV20-1	TRBJ2-1	.	TRBD2	CSARVWTSESEQFF	TGCAGTGCTAGGGTCTGGACTAGCGAGAGTGAGCAGTTCTTC
TRBV27	TRBJ1-2	many	TRBD1	CASSLTPTGGVDYGYTF	TGTGCCAGCAGTTTAACCCCAACAGGGGGCGTAGACTATGGCTACACCTTC
TRBV24-1	TRBJ2-1	.	TRBD2	CATSDLGRDEQFF	TGTGCCACCAGTGATTTGGGGAGGGATGAGCAGTTCTTC
TRBV6-1	TRBJ1-1	many	.	CASSPLGGQNTEAFF	TGTGCCAGCAGCCCTCTGGGAGGGCAAAACACTGAAGCTTTCTTT
TRBV3-1	TRBJ2-2	many	TRBD2	CASSQAPGLAGAGELFF	TGTGCCAGCAGCCAAGCTCCGGGACTAGCGGGAGCCGGGGAGCTGTTTTTT
TRBV11-2	TRBJ2-7	many	.	CASSEGVAEQYF	TGTGCCAGCAGCGAGGGAGTTGCCGAGCAGTACTTC
TRBV19	TRBJ2-7	few	.	CASSKFGGRPRDYEQYF	TGTGCCAGTAGTAAGTTCGGCGGCAGGCCGCGGGACTACGAGCAGTACTTC
TRBV28	TRBJ1-1	many	.	CAHSSPPLNTEAFF	TGTGCCCACTCCTCCCCGCCCTTGAACACTGAAGCTTTCTTT
TRBV20-1	TRBJ2-5	many	TRBD2	CSAPAGVGVTQYF	TGCAGTGCTCCAGCGGGAGTGGGAGTGACCCAGTACTTC
TRBV6-1	TRBJ2-1	many	.	CASSSGGGAGVGNEQFF	TGTGCCAGCAGCTCAGGGGGCGGTGCGGGAGTAGGGAATGAGCAGTTCTTC
TRBV20-1	TRBJ1-4	few	.	CSAARSWEDEKLFF	TGCAGTGCGGCCCGCTCTTGGGAGGATGAAAAACTGTTTTTT
TRBV7-6	TRBJ2-3	many	TRBD2	CASSTGLATTDTQYF	TGTGCCAGCAGCACTGGACTAGCCACCACAGATACGCAGTATTTT
TRBV25-1	TRBJ2-1	.	TRBD2	CASIPGGGIHEQFF	TGTGCCAGCATCCCGGGGGGGGGTATCCATGAGCAGTTCTTC
TRBV5-1	TRBJ2-5	many	.	CASSLEHRTQETQYF	TGCGCCAGCAGCTTGGAGCACAGGACCCAAGAGACCCAGTACTTC
TRBV5-1	TRBJ1-2	many	.	CASSLEDNTPYYGYTF	TGCGCCAGCAGCTTGGAGGACAACACACCATACTATGGCTACACCTTC
TRBV7-9	TRBJ2-7	many	TRBD1	CASSTPRGHDSYEQYF	TGTGCCAGCAGCACCCCCAGGGGGCACGATTCCTACGAGCAGTACTTC
TRBV2	TRBJ2-7	many	.	CASKTVVAGRYEQYF	TGTGCCAGCAAAACCGTCGTCGCGGGTCGCTACGAGCAGTACTTC
TRBV4-1	TRBJ1-1	few	.	CASRGVLLNTEAFF	TGCGCCAGCAGGGGTGTCCTGTTGAACACTGAAGCTTTCTTT
TRBV5-1	TRBJ1-3	many	.	CASSGGDPGNTIYF	TGCGCCAGCAGCGGAGGGGATCCTGGAAACACCATATATTTT
TRBV7-9	TRBJ2-5	.	.	CASSLDLDPRKTQYF	TGTGCCAGCAGCCTCGACTTAGACCCCAGGAAGACCCAGTACTTC
TRBV20-1	TRBJ2-3	many	.	CSARDIQGYGGDTQYF	TGCAGTGCTAGAGACATTCAGGGCTATGGGGGAGATACGCAGTATTTT
TRBV2	TRBJ1-4	many	TRBD1	CASSLNRGQGGELFF	TGTGCCAGCAGCCTAAACCGGGGACAGGGTGGTGAACTGTTTTTT
TRBV7-2	TRBJ2-7	many	TRBD1	CASSQGASSYEQYF	TGTGCCAGCAGCCAGGGGGCTAGCAGCTACGAGCAGTACTTC
TRBV4-1	TRBJ2-5	few	TRBD2	CASSQGTSPYQETQYF	TGCGCCAGCAGCCAAGGGACTAGCCCGTACCAAGAGACCCAGTACTTC
TRBV9	TRBJ2-5	many	.	CASSPQNRRETQYF	TGTGCCAGCAGCCCACAGAATCGAAGGGAGACCCAGTACTTC
TRBV20-1	TRBJ2-1	.	TRBD2	CSTKGRRTSGNNEQFF	TGCAGTACAAAGGGGAGAAGGACTAGCGGGAACAATGAGCAGTTCTTC
TRBV5-1	TRBJ2-1	many	.	CASRGNRSRGRNEQFF	TGCGCCAGCAGGGGTAACAGGTCCCGCGGCCGCAATGAGCAGTTCTTC
TRBV29-1	TRBJ2-2	few	TRBD2	CSVILAGDNTGELFF	TGCAGCGTGATACTAGCGGGAGACAACACCGGGGAGCTGTTTTTT
TRBV6-2/TRBV6-3	TRBJ2-5	many	.	CASSYSGLEGETQYF	TGTGCCAGCAGTTACTCCGGACTGGAGGGAGAGACCCAGTACTTC
TRBV7-2	TRBJ2-1	many	.	CASSPRTGGANNEQFF	TGTGCCAGCAGCCCCCGAACAGGGGGGGCAAACAATGAGCAGTTCTTC
TRBV5-1	TRBJ1-5	many	.	CASKRSNQPQHF	TGCGCCAGCAAGCGTAGCAATCAGCCCCAGCATTTT
TRBV11-2	TRBJ2-2	.	.	CAGSLVGPGELFF	TGTGCCGGCAGCTTAGTTGGGCCCGGGGAGCTGTTTTTT
TRBV24-1	TRBJ2-2	many	.	CATSDLRSGELFF	TGTGCCACCAGTGATTTGCGTAGCGGGGAGCTGTTTTTT
TRBV7-2	TRBJ2-4	many	TRBD2	CASRPTSGSQPWGNIQYF	TGTGCCAGCAGACCGACTAGCGGGAGCCAACCGTGGGGAAACATTCAGTACTTC
TRBV20-1	TRBJ1-5	few	.	CSATYSNQPQHF	TGCAGTGCTACCTATAGCAATCAGCCCCAGCATTTT
TRBV28	TRBJ1-5	many	TRBD1	CASSSHRDSIGNQPQHF	TGTGCCAGCAGTTCACACCGGGACAGCATCGGCAATCAGCCCCAGCATTTT
TRBV3-1	TRBJ2-2	.	TRBD2	CASSQGTRGTGELFF	TGTGCCAGCAGCCAAGGGACTAGGGGCACCGGGGAGCTGTTTTTT
TRBV7-9	TRBJ2-3	many	TRBD2	CASSPHLSGRDADTQYF	TGTGCCAGCAGCCCCCACCTAAGCGGGAGGGACGCAGATACGCAGTATTTT
TRBV4-3	TRBJ2-7	.	.	CASSQARGYEQYF	TGCGCCAGCAGCCAAGCCCGGGGGTACGAGCAGTACTTC
TRBV24-1	TRBJ2-7	few	.	CATSDGGNPGYEQYF	TGTGCCACCAGTGATGGGGGGAATCCCGGGTACGAGCAGTACTTC
TRBV6-6	TRBJ2-1	many	TRBD2	CASSYSRASGSGEQFF	TGTGCCAGCAGTTACTCGAGGGCTAGCGGGAGTGGTGAGCAGTTCTTC
TRBV6-2/TRBV6-3	TRBJ2-1	many	.	CASSYLGGGTNEQFF	TGTGCCAGCAGTTACCTAGGGGGTGGGACTAATGAGCAGTTCTTC
TRBV5-6	TRBJ1-2	.	.	CASSQSGGYTF	TGTGCCAGCAGCCAATCGGGTGGCTACACCTTC
TRBV6-1	TRBJ2-2	few	TRBD1	CASSLRTGESGELFF	TGTGCCAGCAGTTTACGGACAGGGGAATCCGGGGAGCTGTTTTTT